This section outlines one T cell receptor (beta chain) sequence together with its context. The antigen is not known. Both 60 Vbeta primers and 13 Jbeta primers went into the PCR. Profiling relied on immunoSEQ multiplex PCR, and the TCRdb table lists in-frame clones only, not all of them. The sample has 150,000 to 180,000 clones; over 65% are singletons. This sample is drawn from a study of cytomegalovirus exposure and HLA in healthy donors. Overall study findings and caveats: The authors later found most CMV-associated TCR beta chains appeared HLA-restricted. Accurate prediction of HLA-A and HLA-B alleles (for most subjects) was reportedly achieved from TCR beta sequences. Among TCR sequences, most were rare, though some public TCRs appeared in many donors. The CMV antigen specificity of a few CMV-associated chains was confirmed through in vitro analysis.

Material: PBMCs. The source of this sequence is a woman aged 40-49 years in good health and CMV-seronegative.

The CDR3 sequence is CASTNGSGHRGYGYTF. The CDR3 coding sequence is TGTGCCAGCACCAACGGCTCTGGCCATAGGGGCTATGGCTACACCTTC. The chain recombines TRBV7-8 with TRBJ1-2; TRBD1 is a possible D gene (5 bases). Germline V gives CDR1 SGHVS, CDR2 FQNEAQ. CDR3 length: 16 amino acids. Trimming cost V 7 bases and J 4 bases, with 22 bases left between them.